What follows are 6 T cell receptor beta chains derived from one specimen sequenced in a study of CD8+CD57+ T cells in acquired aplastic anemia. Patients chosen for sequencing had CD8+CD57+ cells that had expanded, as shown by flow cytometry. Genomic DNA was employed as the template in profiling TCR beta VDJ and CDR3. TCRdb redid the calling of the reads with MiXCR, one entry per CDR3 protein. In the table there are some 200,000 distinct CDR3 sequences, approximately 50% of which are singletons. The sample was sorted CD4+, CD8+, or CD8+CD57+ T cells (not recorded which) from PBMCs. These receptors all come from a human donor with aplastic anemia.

In DNA form, the CDR3 reads TGTGCCAGCTCACCACCGGGACAGCAACACACTGAAGCTTTCTTT. It is translated as CASSPPGQQHTEAFF. The rearrangement uses TRBV25-1 and TRBJ1-1, with TRBD1 matching 7 bases. V dropped 8 bases and J dropped 3; count of bases not matched to a gene: 12. The CDR3 totals 15 residues. Germline CDR1 reads MGHDK; CDR2 reads SYGVNS.

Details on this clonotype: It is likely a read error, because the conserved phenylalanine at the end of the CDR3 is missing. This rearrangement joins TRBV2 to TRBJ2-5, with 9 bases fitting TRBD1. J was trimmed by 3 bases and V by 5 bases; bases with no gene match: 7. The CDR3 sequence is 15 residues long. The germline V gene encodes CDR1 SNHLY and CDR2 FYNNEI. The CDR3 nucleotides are TGTGCCAGCAGTCGGACAGGGGCGGGAGAAGAGACCCAGTACCTC. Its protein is CASSRTGAGEETQYL.

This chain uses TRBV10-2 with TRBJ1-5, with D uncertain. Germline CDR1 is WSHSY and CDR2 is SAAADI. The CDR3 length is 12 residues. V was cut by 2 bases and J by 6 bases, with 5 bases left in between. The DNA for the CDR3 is TGCGCCAGCAGTGAGGCGGGTCAGCCCCAGCATTTT. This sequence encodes CASSEAGQPQHF.

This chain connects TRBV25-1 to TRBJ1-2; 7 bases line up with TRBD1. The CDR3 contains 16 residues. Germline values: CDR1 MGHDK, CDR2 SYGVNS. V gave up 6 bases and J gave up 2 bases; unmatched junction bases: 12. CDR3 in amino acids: CASSTHTGVGNYGYTF. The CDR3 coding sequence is TGTGCCAGCAGCACCCACACAGGGGTCGGCAACTATGGCTACACCTTC.

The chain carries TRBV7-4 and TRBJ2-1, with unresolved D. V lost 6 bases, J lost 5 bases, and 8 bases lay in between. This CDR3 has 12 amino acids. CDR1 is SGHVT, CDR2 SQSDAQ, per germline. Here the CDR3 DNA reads TGTGCCAGCAGTCAACAACACAATGAGCAGTTCTTC. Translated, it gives CASSQQHNEQFF.

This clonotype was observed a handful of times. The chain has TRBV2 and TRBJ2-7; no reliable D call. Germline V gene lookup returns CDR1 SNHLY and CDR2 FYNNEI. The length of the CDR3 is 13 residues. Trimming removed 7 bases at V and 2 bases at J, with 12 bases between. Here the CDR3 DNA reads TGTGCCAGCACTGATGGACGCGCCTACGAGCAGTACTTC. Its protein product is CASTDGRAYEQYF.